The 23 T cell receptor beta chains presented below share a single source sample, sequenced in a study of response to subunit inactivated influenza vaccine. TCRdb re-derived calls from the RT-PCR reads in MiXCR, one entry per CDR3 protein. The table has around 520,000 distinct CDR3 sequences, around 11% seen once; the top ten hold roughly a tenth. Material: PBMCs from blood, obtained on the day of vaccination. The receptors shown here come from a man in his forties or fifties who received an inactivated influenza vaccine.

This rearrangement joins TRBV3-1 to TRBJ1-1; 7 bases are shared with TRBD1. With 1 base clipped from V and 6 bases from J, the junction kept 2 bases outside the gene matches. The CDR3 covers 13 residues. Germline V CDR1 and CDR2: LGHDT, YNNKEL (reference sequence). CDR3 protein: CASSQAQGAEAFF. The CDR3 nucleotides read TGTGCCAGCAGCCAAGCGCAGGGGGCTGAAGCTTTCTTT.

V is TRBV20-1 and J is TRBJ2-7; TRBD1 matches 7 bases. CDR3 length: 13 residues. CDR1 DFQATT and CDR2 SNEGSKA come from the germline V gene (reference sequence). V trimming: 3 bases; J trimming: 1 base; junction bases outside the gene matches: 3. In DNA, the CDR3 is TGCAGTGCTAGGAGGGACAGATCCTACGAGCAGTACTTC. It codes for CSARRDRSYEQYF.

The V call is TRBV19, the J call TRBJ2-1, with TRBD1 matching over 10 bases. Germline V gives CDR1 LNHDA, CDR2 SQIVND (reference sequence). Trimming removed 4 bases from V and 7 bases from J; junction bases left unmatched: 4. The CDR3 runs to 14 residues. DNA for the CDR3: TGTGCCAGTAGTAGGACAGGGGGACGAAATGAGCAGTTCTTC. Encoded protein: CASSRTGGRNEQFF. Full variable domain (missing parts from reference TRBV19 and TRBJ2-1): DGGITQSPKYLFRKEGQNVTLSCEQNLNHDAMYWYRQDPGQGLRLIYYSQIVNDFQKGDIAEGYSVSREKKESFPLTVTSAQKNPTAFYLCASSRTGGRNEQFFGPGTRLTVL.

This sequence joins TRBV6-1 and TRBJ2-5, with D possibly being TRBD1 or TRBD2 (5 bases each). V was clipped by 6 bases and J by 5 bases, with 19 bases between them. In germline, CDR1 is MNHNS, CDR2 SASEGT. This CDR3 has 15 amino acids. The CDR3 nucleotides read TGTGCCAGCAGCTCCGGGGCAGGGTTTAGGGAGACCCAGTACTTC. This gives the protein CASSSGAGFRETQYF.

The J gene is TRBJ2-7, the V gene TRBV6-2 or TRBV6-3; a possible D gene is TRBD2 (5 bases). This CDR3 spans 14 amino acids. Germline V CDR1 and CDR2: MNHEY, SVGEGT. V was trimmed by 5 bases and J by 3 bases, leaving 14 bases between them. The CDR3 coding sequence is TGTGCCAGCAGTAGAGCCGGGGTCCACTACGAGCAGTACTTC. Amino acid sequence: CASSRAGVHYEQYF.

Many counts were recorded for this clonotype. The chain combines TRBV11-1 with TRBJ2-1; D not resolved. Trimming left V 2 bases short and J 6 bases short, with 23 bases between. Germline V gene data show CDR1 as SGHAT and CDR2 as FQDESV (reference sequence). This CDR3 is 18 amino acids long. CDR3 residues: CASSLLLILGKSSNEQFF. Here the CDR3 DNA reads TGTGCCAGCAGCTTATTATTAATCTTGGGGAAATCTTCCAATGAGCAGTTCTTC.

The chain links TRBV2 to TRBJ2-1; D may correspond to TRBD1 or TRBD2 (5 bases each). V lost 7 bases to trimming and J lost 7 bases, with 20 bases between them. Germline loops: CDR1 SNHLY, CDR2 FYNNEI. CDR3 size: 15 residues. In DNA, the CDR3 is TGTGCCAGCAATTGGCTTGGGGGTAATTTGAATGAGCAGTTCTTC. Translating gives CASNWLGGNLNEQFF. The whole variable domain, filled in from reference TRBV2 and TRBJ2-1, reads EPEVTQTPSHQVTQMGQEVILRCVPISNHLYFYWYRQILGQKVEFLVSFYNNEISEKSEIFDDQFSVERPDGSNFTLKIRSTKLEDSAMYFCASNWLGGNLNEQFFGPGTRLTVL.

This chain links TRBV5-1 with TRBJ2-3; tentatively, D is TRBD1 (5 bases). Trimming took 0 bases from V and 1 from J, leaving 12 bases between them. Germline values: CDR1 SGHRS, CDR2 YFSETQ. The CDR3 has 16 amino acids. The CDR3 coding sequence is TGCGCCAGCAGCTTGGTGTGGGGCGAGGGCACAGATACGCAGTATTTT. Translated: CASSLVWGEGTDTQYF.

This sequence joins TRBV10-2 and TRBJ2-1; TRBD2 agrees at 15 bases. The CDR3 covers 15 residues. V lost 0 bases to trimming and J lost 12 bases; unmatched junction nucleotides: 3. CDR1 and CDR2 (germline): WSHSY, SAAADI. In DNA form, the CDR3 reads TGCGCCAGCAGTGAGTCAGGACTAGCGGGGGGGCGGCAGTTCTTC. Amino acid sequence: CASSESGLAGGRQFF.

V is TRBV5-1 and J is TRBJ2-7; the match to TRBD2 covers 8 bases. Trimming at V came to 0 bases and at J to 0 bases, leaving 2 bases not matched to a gene. The CDR3 has 15 amino acids. Germline assignment: CDR1 SGHRS and CDR2 YFSETQ. The CDR3 DNA follows: TGCGCCAGCAGCTTGGTCGGGGGGGTCTCCTACGAGCAGTACTTC. It codes for CASSLVGGVSYEQYF.

The J gene is TRBJ2-1, the V gene TRBV21-1; TRBD1 is taken as the D call from the table, unchecked against the DNA. TRBV21-1 counts as a pseudogene. CDR3 length equals 14 residues. The CDR3, as DNA: TGTGCCAGCAGTCCAAAGCCCGACAGGAGGGAGCAGTTCTTC. Translated: CASSPKPDRREQFF.

The V gene is TRBV25-1, the J gene TRBJ1-1; TRBD1 matches 9 bases. J lost 4 bases, V lost 5 bases, and 8 bases had no gene match. This CDR3 has 15 residues. Per the germline V gene, CDR1 is MGHDK and CDR2 is SYGVNS. CDR3: CASSSWTGEFTEAFF. In nucleotides, the CDR3 is TGTGCCAGCAGTTCCTGGACAGGGGAATTCACTGAAGCTTTCTTT.

In this sample, this clonotype turned up many times. The rearrangement links TRBV20-1 to TRBJ2-3; no clear D gene. Germline V gene sequence: CDR1 DFQATT, CDR2 SNEGSKA (reference sequence). The V end lost 5 bases, the J end lost 1 base, and 10 bases lay between the germline ends. This CDR3 spans 13 amino acids. CDR3 in amino acids: CSALLDRTDTQYF. DNA of the CDR3: TGCAGTGCTCTACTCGACCGCACAGATACGCAGTATTTT.

This clonotype was seen only a few times. The chain combines TRBV20-1 with TRBJ1-2; D unresolved. The V gene's germline CDR1 is DFQATT and CDR2 SNEGSKA (reference sequence). V was cut by 3 bases and J by 4 bases, with 6 bases left in between. This CDR3 has 11 residues. The CDR3 region is CSARGLYGYTF. CDR3 sequence (DNA): TGCAGTGCTAGGGGCCTCTATGGCTACACCTTC.

V usage is TRBV7-2 and J usage is TRBJ2-2; TRBD2 matches 7 bases. The V and J ends lost 1 base and 1 base, in that order; junction bases with no gene match: 3. Germline CDR1 SGHTA, CDR2 FQGNSA. This CDR3 is built from 16 residues. The CDR3, as DNA: TGTGCCAGCAGCTTAGTGTCTAGCGGGAACACCGGGGAGCTGTTTTTT. Translated: CASSLVSSGNTGELFF.

The genes are TRBV4-1 and TRBJ2-7; D perhaps matches TRBD2 (6 bases). The V and J ends lost 0 bases and 11 bases respectively, with 8 bases between them. Germline loops: CDR1 MGHRA, CDR2 YSYEKL. CDR3 length: 11 amino acids. CDR3 nucleotide sequence: TGCGCCAGCAGCCAAGATGGGGAGGAGTACTTC. It specifies CASSQDGEEYF.

Only a few counts were recorded for this clonotype. The chain combines TRBV27 with TRBJ2-7, with a possible D match to TRBD1 (6 bases). V lost 6 bases, J lost 5 bases, and 14 bases lay in between. This CDR3 comprises 13 residues. CDR1 is MNHEY, CDR2 SMNVEV, per germline (reference sequence). The CDR3 sequence: CASSLQQGHEQYF. The CDR3 DNA follows: TGTGCCAGCAGCCTCCAACAGGGCCACGAGCAGTACTTC.

This chain joins TRBV12-3 or TRBV12-4 and TRBJ1-6; possibly TRBD1 for D (5 bases). The CDR3 covers 15 residues. Trimming pared 5 bases from V and 8 bases from J, leaving 16 bases between. CDR3 protein: CASSASGRGDSPLHF. The CDR3 DNA sequence: TGTGCCAGCAGTGCGTCTGGGAGGGGCGATTCACCCCTCCACTTT.

There are a few counts of this clonotype. V and J are TRBV20-1 and TRBJ1-5; D is possibly TRBD1 (5 bases). The CDR3 extends over 13 amino acids. CDR1 DFQATT and CDR2 SNEGSKA come from the germline V gene (reference sequence). Deletions cut 3 bases from V and 4 bases from J, with 10 bases between. CDR3 sequence reads: CSARRGPNQPQHF. As DNA, the CDR3 is TGCAGTGCTAGGCGGGGCCCTAATCAGCCCCAGCATTTT.

The chain employs TRBV20-1 and TRBJ2-3; 7 nucleotides match TRBD2. The germline gives CDR1 DFQATT, CDR2 SNEGSKA (reference sequence). The CDR3 is 14 residues long. Losses at the gene ends were 5 bases for V and 4 bases for J; bases not matched to a gene: 9. The DNA for the CDR3 is TGCAGTGCTGAGGTGCGGGAGAAGCCAGATACGCAGTATTTT. Its protein product is CSAEVREKPDTQYF.

This clonotype was detected ten times or more. This CDR3 is CASSLAGRQETQYF. The CDR3 DNA is TGTGCCAGCAGTTTGGCAGGGAGACAAGAGACCCAGTACTTC. The chain carries TRBV12-3 or TRBV12-4 and TRBJ2-5; D tentatively fits TRBD1 or TRBD2 (5 bases each). This CDR3 is built from 14 residues. V was pared by 3 bases and J by 2 bases, with 10 bases between.

J is TRBJ2-3 and V is TRBV20-1; D gene unclear. The CDR3 contains 12 residues. Germline lookup yields CDR1 DFQATT and CDR2 SNEGSKA (reference sequence). V was trimmed by 5 bases and J by 2 bases, leaving 8 bases between them. The CDR3 coding sequence is TGCAGTGCTCGTGGGTACACAGATACGCAGTATTTT. Protein sequence: CSARGYTDTQYF.

The chain combines TRBV27 with TRBJ1-4, with a tentative D call TRBD1 (6 bases). Looked up from germline, CDR1 is MNHEY and CDR2 is SMNVEV (reference sequence). The V and J ends lost 4 bases and 13 bases respectively, with 19 bases between them. The CDR3 spans 14 residues. The CDR3, as DNA: TGTGCCAGCAGTTCGGGGGGGCCCAGACGGGGACTGTTTTTT. Its translation is CASSSGGPRRGLFF.